The T cell receptor (beta chain) under discussion was sequenced for a study of lymphopenia after photon versus proton radiotherapy. As for this clone: The antigen remains undetermined.

Using immunoSEQ multiplex PCR, the repertoire was profiled, and TCRdb retains in-frame clones only, with some absent. The sample contains about 65,000 clones, 87% of which appear only once. Germline CDR1 SGHVS, CDR2 FNYEAQ. The J segment lost 5 bases and the V segment lost 5 bases, leaving 8 bases of the junction unmatched. The CDR3 totals 14 residues. Study-wide results and limits: Oligoclonal CD8+ Temra expansion after nadir drove photon patients' diversity drop. Relative stability marked proton patients; photon patients lost diversity and naive cells. In patients who died, overall survival fell as post-nadir TCR diversity dropped more. Authors raise, but do not show, better survival with proton therapy.

V is TRBV7-6 and J is TRBJ2-5; 7 bases fit TRBD2. The source material was peripheral blood, sampled from a patient treated with proton-based radiotherapy. This sequence was found in an elderly man with esophageal cancer. The CDR3, as DNA: TGTGCCAGCAGCCCGAGGACTAGTCCGGAGACCCAGTACTTC. Its translation is CASSPRTSPETQYF. The variable domain in full, with the rest retrieved from reference TRBV7-6 and TRBJ2-5, is GAGVSQSPRYKVTKRGQDVALRCDPISGHVSLYWYRQALGQGPEFLTYFNYEAQQDKSGLPNDRFSAERPEGSISTLTIQRTEQRDSAMYRCASSPRTSPETQYFGPGTRLLVL.